The 7 T cell receptor beta chains below all came from one sample that was sequenced in a study of cytomegalovirus exposure and HLA in healthy donors (dated by TCRdb to between 2016 and 2019). The method behind the library was the immunoSEQ multiplex PCR assay. For the multiplex PCR, a mixture combining 60 forward primers for TCR Vbeta segments and 13 reverse primers for TCR Jbeta segments was used. TCRdb took over this immuneACCESS table, retaining in-frame rearrangements with V and J assigned. Such tables are incomplete; in checked studies, under half of the missing clones stem from an unresolved V gene, and the remainder is unexplained. In this sample the table shows roughly 200,000 clones, around 75% of which occur a single time. About 2.7% of the sample comes from the top ten. The source material was PBMCs. The receptors shown here come from a male donor in good health and CMV-seronegative.

The chain couples TRBV27 to TRBJ1-5; maybe TRBD1 (6 bases). The CDR3 spans 16 residues. The V end lost 4 bases, the J end lost 3 bases, and 16 bases lay between the germline ends. Germline assignment: CDR1 MNHEY and CDR2 SMNVEV (reference sequence). DNA for the CDR3: TGTGCCAGCAGTTGGGGGGGGGCGGGGAACAATCAGCCCCAGCATTTT. Translating gives CASSWGGAGNNQPQHF.

This chain uses TRBV6-5 with TRBJ1-2; D is possibly TRBD1 (6 bases). CDR1 and CDR2 (germline): MNHEY, SVGAGI. This CDR3 is 13 amino acids long. V was pared by 11 bases and J by 4 bases, with 17 bases between. As DNA, the CDR3 is TGTGCCGGAAACGCAGGGGTTCCCTATGGCTACACCTTC. Its protein product is CAGNAGVPYGYTF.

As regards this clone: Other DNA sequences in this sample translate to the same CDR3. The V call is TRBV7-9, the J call TRBJ1-2; TRBD1 might be the D (5 bases). There are 14 residues in the CDR3. The V gene's germline CDR1 is SEHNR and CDR2 FQNEAQ (reference sequence). The V end was cut by 3 bases, the J end by 11 bases, with 19 bases between. The CDR3 DNA is TGTGCCAGCAGCTTCGAAACAGGTTTCGGTGGTTACACCTTC. It encodes CASSFETGFGGYTF.

Notes on this clone: Other DNA sequences in the same sample also yield this CDR3. The V gene is TRBV7-3, the J gene TRBJ2-3, with D unclear. The ends were cut back, 2 bases at V and 3 bases at J, with 6 bases in the middle. Germline CDR1 and CDR2: SGHTA and FQGTGA. This CDR3 spans 13 amino acids. CDR3 DNA sequence: TGTGCCAGCAGCTTACTCTCTACAGATACGCAGTATTTT. Translating it yields CASSLLSTDTQYF.

Remarks on this clone: At one end, the junction sequence differs from germline, possibly due to a read error. This chain joins TRBV6-1 and TRBJ1-2; D perhaps matches TRBD1 (5 bases). Per the germline V gene, CDR1 is MNHNS and CDR2 is SASEGT. The CDR3 has 15 residues. The DNA for the CDR3 is TGTGCCTGCAGTGAAGCCCCCGACAGATACTATGGCTACACCTTC. Its translation: CACSEAPDRYYGYTF.

The V call is TRBV30, the J call TRBJ1-5, with 7 nucleotides matching TRBD1. Germline V gene data show CDR1 as GTSNPN and CDR2 as SVGIG (reference sequence). Trimming removed 3 bases from V and 1 base from J; junction bases left unmatched: 6. This CDR3 is 15 amino acids long. CDR3: CAWSEGATSNQPQHF. CDR3 DNA: TGTGCCTGGAGCGAGGGGGCGACGAGCAATCAGCCCCAGCATTTT.

The chain uses TRBV28 and TRBJ2-3, with TRBD2 matching over 8 bases. The CDR3 is 15 residues long. In germline, CDR1 is MDHEN, CDR2 SYDVKM. Unmatched junction bases numbered 10, after V lost 9 bases and J lost 2 bases. The CDR3 DNA reads TGTGCCAGTTTAGCGGGGCGCCGATTCACAGATACGCAGTATTTT. The encoded protein is CASLAGRRFTDTQYF.